The 31 T cell receptor beta chains below were found in one sample sequenced in a study of cytomegalovirus exposure and HLA in healthy donors. Primers for the PCR totalled 60 Vbeta and 13 Jbeta. Profiling relied on immunoSEQ multiplex PCR, and the TCRdb table lists in-frame clones only, not all of them. This sample has under 200,000 clones, with less than 90% found just once. The source material was PBMCs. All receptors derive from a young man in good health and CMV-seronegative.

The chain is built from TRBV28 and TRBJ2-5; possible D gene TRBD1, 5 bases. Germline V CDR1 and CDR2: MDHEN, SYDVKM. The germline V and J ends were trimmed by 7 bases and 4 bases, with 10 bases remaining between them. This CDR3 is 12 amino acids long. The CDR3 nucleotides read TGTGCCAGCACTCAGGGTAGAGAGACCCAGTACTTC. Protein sequence: CASTQGRETQYF.

The V call is TRBV6-6, the J call TRBJ1-1; D not resolved. The CDR3 sequence is 15 residues long. V was clipped by 6 bases and J by 0 bases, with 14 bases between them. CDR1 MNHNY and CDR2 SVGAGI come from the germline V gene (reference sequence). Here the CDR3 reads CASRVLERLNTEAFF. The CDR3 region has the DNA TGTGCCAGCAGGGTGCTGGAGCGATTGAACACTGAAGCTTTCTTT.

This chain connects TRBV5-4 to TRBJ1-1; D is possibly TRBD1 (5 bases). The germline V gene encodes CDR1 SGHNT and CDR2 YYREEE (reference sequence). The CDR3 has 13 amino acids. Trimming pared 2 bases from V and 5 bases from J, leaving 10 bases between. For the CDR3, the DNA is TGTGCCAGCAGCTTTGGGGGAGGGACTGAAGCTTTCTTT. This gives the protein CASSFGGGTEAFF.

The CDR3 DNA follows: TGTGCCAGCAGTTCCCCCACAGGGGGCCGCTATGGCTACACCTTC. This gives the protein CASSSPTGGRYGYTF. The V and J genes are TRBV27 and TRBJ1-2, with TRBD1 identical over 9 bases. Germline V gives CDR1 MNHEY, CDR2 SMNVEV (reference sequence). The CDR3 runs 15 residues. J lost 4 bases, V lost 4 bases, and 7 bases had no gene match.

The chain is built from TRBV30 and TRBJ1-1, with a weak D call TRBD1 (6 bases). This CDR3 has 11 residues. Germline CDR1 reads GTSNPN; CDR2 reads SVGIG (reference sequence). The V end lost 6 bases, the J end lost 6 bases, and 11 bases lay between the germline ends. CDR3 nucleotides: TGTGCCTGCAATAGACAGGCTGAAGCTTTCTTT. This sequence encodes CACNRQAEAFF.

This sequence joins TRBV5-1 and TRBJ1-5; 7 nucleotides match TRBD1. V dropped 4 bases and J dropped 0; count of bases not matched to a gene: 4. The CDR3 covers 15 residues. The germline CDR1 and CDR2 sequences are SGHRS and YFSETQ. The chain's CDR3 is CASSEGADSNQPQHF. CDR3 DNA: TGCGCCAGCAGCGAGGGGGCCGATAGCAATCAGCCCCAGCATTTT.

The rearrangement links TRBV11-2 to TRBJ1-1, with TRBD1 matching over 11 bases. Unmatched junction bases numbered 6, after V lost 6 bases and J lost 0 bases. CDR3 length: 16 residues. Germline-derived CDR1 and CDR2 are SGHAT and FQNNGV. The CDR3 reads CASRFGTGGMNTEAFF. The CDR3 DNA is TGTGCCAGCAGGTTCGGGACAGGGGGAATGAACACTGAAGCTTTCTTT.

This clone is a singleton in its sample. This chain joins TRBV27 and TRBJ1-1; tentatively, D is TRBD1 (5 bases). V was shortened by 6 bases and J by 3 bases, with 8 bases between the two germline ends. The CDR3 covers 12 residues. CDR1 is MNHEY, CDR2 SMNVEV, per germline (reference sequence). CDR3 nucleotides: TGTGCCAGCAGCGGAGGGGACACTGAAGCTTTCTTT. Translated: CASSGGDTEAFF.

This clone showed up just once. This chain connects TRBV5-6 to TRBJ2-1; TRBD2 is a possible D gene (6 bases). This CDR3 contains 16 residues. The germline CDR1 and CDR2 sequences are SGHDT and YYEEEE. The V gene lost 1 base and the J gene lost 0 bases, with 11 bases spanning the gap. The CDR3 here is CASSLWLASSYNEQFF. The CDR3, as DNA: TGTGCCAGCAGCTTGTGGCTAGCGAGCTCCTACAATGAGCAGTTCTTC.

The CDR3 here is CASKTGGVYNEQFF. The CDR3 DNA reads TGCGCCAGCAAGACAGGGGGAGTTTACAATGAGCAGTTCTTC. The chain couples TRBV4-1 to TRBJ2-1; TRBD1 matches at 9 bases. Germline CDR1 is MGHRA and CDR2 is YSYEKL. The CDR3 length is 14 residues. J gave up 4 bases and V 7 bases, and 5 bases lay outside the gene matches.

This clone has a handful of counts. The chain couples TRBV5-6 to TRBJ1-1; no definite D call. The V and J ends lost 4 bases and 1 base respectively, with 5 bases between them. In germline, CDR1 is SGHDT, CDR2 YYEEEE. This CDR3 spans 12 amino acids. Written as DNA, the CDR3 is TGTGCCAGCAGCGCTACGAACACTGAAGCTTTCTTT. This sequence encodes CASSATNTEAFF.

The chain joins TRBV5-1 to TRBJ2-7, with D unclear. Trimming left V 4 bases short and J 0 bases short, with 11 bases between. This CDR3 comprises 14 residues. CDR1 is SGHRS, CDR2 YFSETQ, per germline. The CDR3 protein is CASSPGLSSYEQYF. The CDR3 DNA reads TGCGCCAGCAGCCCGGGTCTCAGCTCCTACGAGCAGTACTTC.

V and J are TRBV15 and TRBJ2-1, with TRBD1 matching 10 bases. The CDR3 extends over 14 amino acids. The trim removed 8 bases at V and 7 bases at J, leaving 8 bases unmatched. Germline V CDR1 and CDR2: LNHNV, YYDKDF (reference sequence). The chain's CDR3 is CATSPGTGANEQFF. DNA of the CDR3: TGTGCCACCTCGCCCGGGACAGGGGCAAATGAGCAGTTCTTC.

The chain has TRBV19 and TRBJ2-3; D is unclear. V lost 0 bases and J 2 bases, leaving 9 bases between the germline ends. The CDR3 sequence is 15 residues long. Germline values: CDR1 LNHDA, CDR2 SQIVND (reference sequence). CDR3 residues: CASSIDGFYTDTQYF. The CDR3 nucleotides read TGTGCCAGTAGTATAGACGGGTTTTACACAGATACGCAGTATTTT. The full variable domain, completed using reference TRBV19 and TRBJ2-3, is DGGITQSPKYLFRKEGQNVTLSCEQNLNHDAMYWYRQDPGQGLRLIYYSQIVNDFQKGDIAEGYSVSREKKESFPLTVTSAQKNPTAFYLCASSIDGFYTDTQYFGPGTRLTVL.

The chain combines TRBV6-5 with TRBJ2-1; D might be TRBD1 (5 bases). Trimming cost V 4 bases and J 6 bases, with 13 bases left between them. Germline CDR1 reads MNHEY; CDR2 reads SVGAGI. The CDR3 is 14 amino acids. Here the CDR3 reads CASSSPGALNEQFF. The CDR3 coding sequence is TGTGCCAGCAGTTCCCCTGGGGCCCTCAATGAGCAGTTCTTC.

The rearrangement joins TRBV6-5 to TRBJ2-5; 9 positions agree with TRBD2. V was clipped by 6 bases and J by 2 bases; unmatched bases: 7. The CDR3 runs to 15 residues. The germline V gene encodes CDR1 MNHEY and CDR2 SVGAGI. The CDR3 region is CASSPKTSGQETQYF. CDR3 in DNA: TGTGCCAGCAGCCCCAAGACTAGCGGTCAAGAGACCCAGTACTTC.

The chain carries TRBV7-3 and TRBJ1-6; 8 bases are a match to TRBD1. The CDR3 sequence is 13 residues long. The trim removed 5 bases at V and 14 bases at J, leaving 8 bases unmatched. CDR1 is SGHTA, CDR2 FQGTGA, per germline. The CDR3 region is CASSPGTGQTLHF. Written as DNA, the CDR3 is TGTGCCAGCAGCCCCGGGACAGGTCAAACCCTCCACTTT.

CDR3 coding DNA: TGCGCCAGCAGCCACGACGGACAGACTATGAACACTGAAGCTTTCTTT. It codes for CASSHDGQTMNTEAFF. The J gene is TRBJ1-1, the V gene TRBV4-1; D perhaps matches TRBD1 (6 bases). Germline CDR1 is MGHRA and CDR2 is YSYEKL. The CDR3 runs 16 residues. The V end was cut by 3 bases, the J end by 0 bases, with 14 bases between.

The chain is built from TRBV11-3 and TRBJ2-7; no clear D. Deletions cut 1 base from V and 7 bases from J, with 14 bases between. The germline V gene has CDR1 SGHNT and CDR2 YENEEA. There are 14 residues in the CDR3. For the CDR3, the DNA is TGTGCCAGCAGCTTAGCCTCGGTTAACGAAGAGCAGTACTTC. Its protein product is CASSLASVNEEQYF. The full variable domain, in which reference TRBV11-3 and TRBJ2-7 provide the parts outside the CDR3, is EAGVVQSPRYKIIEKKQPVAFWCNPISGHNTLYWYLQNLGQGPELLIRYENEEAVDDSQLPKDRFSAERLKGVDSTLKIQPAELGDSAVYLCASSLASVNEEQYFGPGTRLTVT.

This chain uses TRBV29-1 with TRBJ1-1; 7 bases match TRBD1. Looked up from germline, CDR1 is SQVTM and CDR2 is ANQGSEA. CDR3 length: 14 amino acids. J was trimmed by 3 bases and V by 4 bases; bases with no gene match: 8. In nucleotides, the CDR3 is TGCAGCGTTGCGGGGACAGACGAGCACACTGAAGCTTTCTTT. Translating gives CSVAGTDEHTEAFF.

The rearrangement uses TRBV9 and TRBJ1-4; 11 bases map to TRBD1. V lost 4 bases and J lost 4; bases outside the gene matches: 9. This CDR3 has 17 amino acids. CDR1 SGDLS and CDR2 YYNGEE come from the germline V gene. CDR3 bases: TGTGCCAGCAGCCCACCGGGACAGGGGGTTGGTAATGAAAAACTGTTTTTT. It yields the protein CASSPPGQGVGNEKLFF.

V usage is TRBV28 and J usage is TRBJ2-2; D perhaps matches TRBD2 (5 bases). V was clipped by 3 bases and J by 1 base, with 12 bases between them. The CDR3 extends over 16 amino acids. Germline V CDR1 and CDR2: MDHEN, SYDVKM. The CDR3 sequence is CASSLTGWLNTGELFF. The DNA for the CDR3 is TGTGCCAGCAGTTTGACGGGGTGGTTGAACACCGGGGAGCTGTTTTTT.

CDR3 sequence: CAISLGLATDTQYF. CDR3 nucleotides: TGTGCCATCAGCTTGGGACTTGCCACAGATACGCAGTATTTT. The genes are TRBV10-3 and TRBJ2-3; weak D call: TRBD2 (6 bases). Germline V lookup: CDR1 ENHRY, CDR2 SYGVKD. Trimming took 6 bases from V and 2 from J, leaving 12 bases between them. CDR3 length equals 14 residues.

V usage is TRBV6-5 and J usage is TRBJ2-1; D might be TRBD1 (6 bases). Trimming stripped 0 bases from V and 7 bases from J, with 7 bases between. Per germline, CDR1 MNHEY and CDR2 SVGAGI. This CDR3 has 13 amino acids. CDR3 in DNA: TGTGCCAGCAGTTACTCCAGGGGTAATGAGCAGTTCTTC. It is translated as CASSYSRGNEQFF.

The CDR3 sequence: CASSHLAGGDETQYF. For the CDR3, the DNA is TGTGCCAGCAGCCACCTGGCGGGGGGGGACGAGACCCAGTACTTC. The V call is TRBV28, the J call TRBJ2-5; TRBD2 agrees at 9 bases. The J segment lost 5 bases and the V segment lost 6 bases, leaving 10 bases of the junction unmatched. The CDR3 runs 15 residues. CDR1 and CDR2 from the germline V gene are MDHEN and SYDVKM.

In regard to this clone: Other DNA sequences in this specimen translate into the identical CDR3. The chain links TRBV6-5 to TRBJ1-2, with TRBD1 matching 8 bases. After removal of 3 bases from V and 0 bases from J, the junction contained 6 bases not matched to a gene. The germline V gene encodes CDR1 MNHEY and CDR2 SVGAGI. The CDR3 runs 16 residues. CDR3 region: CASSYTGQETNYGYTF. The CDR3 DNA is TGTGCCAGCAGTTATACGGGACAGGAGACTAACTATGGCTACACCTTC.

The chain has TRBV19 and TRBJ1-4; possible D gene TRBD1, 5 bases. The germline gives CDR1 LNHDA, CDR2 SQIVND (reference sequence). V was cut by 4 bases and J by 4 bases, with 13 bases left in between. The CDR3 extends over 15 amino acids. CDR3 in DNA: TGTGCCAGTAGTACTTTGGGGCCCGTTAATGAAAAACTGTTTTTT. It yields the protein CASSTLGPVNEKLFF.

The V and J genes are TRBV18 and TRBJ2-3; 8 bases line up with TRBD1. V was pared by 6 bases and J by 3 bases, with 8 bases of the junction left unmatched. The CDR3 length is 15 residues. CDR1 KGHSH and CDR2 LQKENI come from the germline V gene. CDR3 sequence: CASSSRTGRTDTQYF. In DNA form, the CDR3 reads TGTGCCAGCTCCTCCCGGACAGGGCGGACAGATACGCAGTATTTT.

This rearrangement joins TRBV18 to TRBJ2-5, with D possibly TRBD2 on 5 matching bases. CDR1 is KGHSH and CDR2 is LQKENI in the germline V gene. The CDR3 is 15 residues long. V shed 2 bases and J shed 1 base, with 11 bases lying between them. This CDR3 is CASSPTLGVQETQYF. The CDR3 region has the DNA TGTGCCAGCTCACCAACTTTGGGAGTCCAAGAGACCCAGTACTTC.

The gene calls are TRBV5-4 and TRBJ2-7; 9 bases line up with TRBD2. Germline V CDR1 and CDR2: SGHNT, YYREEE (reference sequence). Trimming cost V 0 bases and J 6 bases; bases outside gene matches: 13. The CDR3 sequence is 17 residues long. The CDR3: CASSLVRRGSGRGEQYF. The DNA for the CDR3 is TGTGCCAGCAGCTTGGTACGTCGGGGTAGCGGGAGAGGCGAGCAGTACTTC.

V usage is TRBV6-4 and J usage is TRBJ2-4, with D tentatively TRBD1 (8 bases). Germline V gives CDR1 MRHNA, CDR2 SNTAGT. V dropped 0 bases and J dropped 6 bases, with 12 bases sitting between them. The CDR3 has 15 residues. The CDR3 sequence: CASSDSNRGGNIQYF. Written as DNA, the CDR3 is TGTGCCAGCAGTGACTCGAACAGGGGGGGAAACATTCAGTACTTC.